This TCR beta chain stems from a study of blood T cell repertoires in COVID-19. Study summary: The samples span acute and convalescent COVID-19 from the United States, Italy and Spain. T cells, B-cell-depleted T cells, or PBMCs provided the cDNA or gDNA that served as material.

Germline CDR1 is SGHDT and CDR2 is YYEEEE. This CDR3 is 12 amino acids long. V was shortened by 4 bases and J by 3 bases, with 8 bases between the two germline ends. Profiling relied on immunoSEQ multiplex PCR, and the TCRdb table lists in-frame clones only, not all of them. This table holds approximately 180,000 clones, around 82% found once. Participants, about 18 to 100 years old, spanned around 26 US areas. In assigning cohorts, the study relied on participant-reported clinical history. The sequence derives from an older woman with acute COVID-19. This chain links TRBV5-6 with TRBJ2-7; D gene unclear. Input material: PBMCs or T cells enriched from blood (not recorded which). The CDR3: CASSPGSYEQYF. The CDR3 nucleotides are TGTGCCAGCAGCCCAGGTAGCTACGAGCAGTACTTC.